These 20 T cell receptor beta chains were all obtained from the same sample, sequenced in a study of control samples from healthy donors and cancer patients. Sequencing was performed with immunoSEQ multiplex PCR; in TCRdb, only in-frame clones are kept and a portion is missing. The sample gives 40,000 to 45,000 clones, more than 65% of which show up once; 15% to 20% is in the top ten. Sequencing was done on a sample of formalin-fixed, paraffin-embedded tissue. These receptors were taken from a male donor with melanoma.

The V gene is TRBV7-2, the J gene TRBJ2-5; D remains ambiguous. Germline assignment: CDR1 SGHTA and CDR2 FQGNSA. Trimming removed 6 bases from V and 4 bases from J, with 18 bases in between. The CDR3 contains 15 residues. CDR3 nucleotide sequence: TGTGCCAGCAGGCCCGGTGGGCGGCGTGGAGAGACCCAGTACTTC. This translates into CASRPGGRRGETQYF.

This chain connects TRBV4-2 to TRBJ2-7; D might be TRBD2 (5 bases). The CDR3 consists of 17 residues. Germline CDR1 LGHNA, CDR2 YNFKEQ. Trimming pared 0 bases from V and 2 bases from J, leaving 17 bases between. The CDR3, as DNA: TGTGCCAGCAGCCAAGAAGAAGGTAGCGCGCACGCCTACGAGCAGTACTTC. Its protein product is CASSQEEGSAHAYEQYF.

This clone has only a few counts. The chain employs TRBV10-1 and TRBJ2-1, with 8 bases matching TRBD2. Germline V gene sequence: CDR1 WNHNN, CDR2 SYGVQD (reference sequence). Trimming removed 2 bases from V and 8 bases from J; junction bases left unmatched: 11. The CDR3 loop spans 16 amino acids. CDR3 loop: CASSEGREGLLDEQFF. The CDR3 DNA follows: TGCGCCAGCAGTGAGGGTCGGGAGGGCCTTCTCGATGAGCAGTTCTTC.

This clone has a single count. The genes are TRBV7-9 and TRBJ1-3; D remains unclear. V was shortened by 1 base and J by 3 bases, with 4 bases between the two germline ends. There are 13 residues in the CDR3. The germline gives CDR1 SEHNR, CDR2 FQNEAQ (reference sequence). The CDR3 coding sequence is TGTGCCAGCAGCTTAGGATATGGAAACACCATATATTTT. Translated, it gives CASSLGYGNTIYF.

The rearrangement uses TRBV4-1 and TRBJ2-3; D might be TRBD1 or TRBD2, each matching 5 bases. The V end lost 1 base, the J end lost 1 base, and 12 bases lay between the germline ends. Germline V gene data show CDR1 as MGHRA and CDR2 as YSYEKL. The CDR3 loop spans 16 amino acids. The CDR3 is CASSQAGRARTDTQYF. As DNA, the CDR3 is TGCGCCAGCAGCCAAGCGGGGCGGGCCCGCACAGATACGCAGTATTTT.

The chain's CDR3 is CASSILQREAEQFF. The DNA for the CDR3 is TGTGCCAGCAGCATCCTCCAGCGGGAGGCAGAGCAGTTCTTC. The chain uses TRBV11-2 and TRBJ2-1; 9 bases are a match to TRBD2. The germline V gene encodes CDR1 SGHAT and CDR2 FQNNGV. The CDR3 contains 14 residues. The V segment lost 5 bases and the J segment 10 bases; nucleotides outside the gene matches: 9. The complete variable domain, with remaining parts taken from reference TRBV11-2 and TRBJ2-1, reads EAGVAQSPRYKIIEKRQSVAFWCNPISGHATLYWYQQILGQGPKLLIQFQNNGVVDDSQLPKDRFSAERLKGVDSTLKIQPAKLEDSAVYLCASSILQREAEQFFGPGTRLTVL.

J is TRBJ1-3 and V is TRBV4-2; D unresolved. Per germline, CDR1 LGHNA and CDR2 YNFKEQ. V was cut by 4 bases and J by 4 bases, with 8 bases left in between. This CDR3 spans 13 amino acids. CDR3 bases: TGTGCCAGCAGCCCAGCTGGAGGAAACACCATATATTTT. It encodes CASSPAGGNTIYF.

The chain couples TRBV5-6 to TRBJ2-5; the match to TRBD1 covers 7 bases. This CDR3 has 14 amino acids. V shed 4 bases, J shed 2 bases, and the junction held 5 bases outside the gene matches. The germline gives CDR1 SGHDT, CDR2 YYEEEE. CDR3 DNA sequence: TGTGCCAGCAGCCTAACAGGGGTACAAGAGACCCAGTACTTC. Translated: CASSLTGVQETQYF.

This sequence joins TRBV28 and TRBJ1-4, with 7 bases that match TRBD1. Germline CDR1 and CDR2: MDHEN and SYDVKM. J gave up 14 bases and V 6 bases, and 9 bases lay outside the gene matches. This CDR3 is built from 12 residues. The CDR3, as DNA: TGTGCCAGCAGGCTACAGGGGCGCGCGCTGTTTTTT. Residues: CASRLQGRALFF.

This clone was counted only a few times. The rearrangement links TRBV29-1 to TRBJ2-2, with 7 bases that match TRBD1. Unmatched junction bases numbered 1, after V lost 6 bases and J lost 3 bases. This CDR3 spans 12 amino acids. Germline CDR1 is SQVTM and CDR2 is ANQGSEA. The CDR3 spells CSVDRDTGELFF. The CDR3 nucleotides are TGCAGCGTAGACAGGGACACCGGGGAGCTGTTTTTT.

A single count supports this clone. The chain carries TRBV7-9 and TRBJ2-1; 7 bases match TRBD2. The CDR3 runs 16 residues. V shed 5 bases, J shed 8 bases, and the junction held 15 bases outside the gene matches. Per the germline V gene, CDR1 is SEHNR and CDR2 is FQNEAQ (reference sequence). CDR3 loop: CASSPSILADQDEQFF. The CDR3 DNA reads TGTGCCAGCAGCCCCTCGATCCTAGCGGATCAAGATGAGCAGTTCTTC.

V is TRBV29-1 and J is TRBJ2-4, with D unclear. V gave up 7 bases and J gave up 1 base, with 14 bases separating them. Germline V gene lookup returns CDR1 SQVTM and CDR2 ANQGSEA. The CDR3 runs 14 residues. CDR3 residues: CSAQAMGAKNIQYF. DNA for the CDR3: TGCAGCGCTCAAGCCATGGGGGCCAAAAACATTCAGTACTTC. The full variable domain, its missing parts supplied by reference TRBV29-1 and TRBJ2-4, is SAVISQKPSRDICQRGTSLTIQCQVDSQVTMMFWYRQQPGQSLTLIATANQGSEATYESGFVIDKFPISRPNLTFSTLTVSNMSPEDSSIYLCSAQAMGAKNIQYFGAGTRLSVL.

V and J are TRBV2 and TRBJ2-7, with a weak D call TRBD1 (6 bases). V lost 6 bases, J lost 4 bases, and 19 bases lay in between. The CDR3 extends over 15 amino acids. Germline V lookup: CDR1 SNHLY, CDR2 FYNNEI. Here the CDR3 reads CASSENREPIYEQYF. The CDR3 DNA reads as TGTGCCAGCAGCGAAAACAGGGAACCTATATACGAGCAGTACTTC.

About this clone itself: A junction boundary mismatches the germline segment, possibly from a read error. At the DNA level, this CDR3 is encoded by other sequences in the same sample as well. The chain uses TRBV7-2 and TRBJ1-3, with D tentatively TRBD1 (5 bases). In germline, CDR1 is SGHTA, CDR2 FQGNSA. The CDR3 consists of 15 residues. The CDR3 DNA reads TGTGCCAGTAGCTCCCCAGGGTTTTCCGGAAACACCATATATTTT. Encoded protein: CASSSPGFSGNTIYF.

There are a few counts of this clone. The DNA for the CDR3 is TGTGCCAGCAGTTACTCGGGCATTGGCGATAGTGAGCAGTTCTTC. Amino acid sequence: CASSYSGIGDSEQFF. The chain links TRBV6-5 to TRBJ2-1; D not certain. CDR1 MNHEY and CDR2 SVGAGI come from the germline V gene. The CDR3 spans 15 residues. V was pared by 0 bases and J by 9 bases, with 15 bases between.

The chain employs TRBV4-1 and TRBJ2-2; D not certain. From germline, CDR1 is MGHRA and CDR2 YSYEKL. Trimming shortened V by 0 bases and J by 4 bases, and 12 bases separated the two germline ends. CDR3 length: 16 amino acids. CDR3 nucleotide sequence: TGCGCCAGCAGCCAAGAATGGTCAGCGAGCACCGGGGAGCTGTTTTTT. As protein: CASSQEWSASTGELFF.

The chain combines TRBV18 with TRBJ2-1, with 11 bases that match TRBD2. The germline V gene encodes CDR1 KGHSH and CDR2 LQKENI. The CDR3 extends over 16 amino acids. After removal of 6 bases from V and 3 bases from J, the junction contained 7 bases not matched to a gene. CDR3 sequence (DNA): TGTGCCAGCTCTCCCCTAACTAGCGGGAGCTACAATGAGCAGTTCTTC. Its protein product is CASSPLTSGSYNEQFF.

The chain joins TRBV7-6 to TRBJ2-3; 7 nucleotides agree with TRBD1. CDR1 and CDR2 from the germline V gene are SGHVS and FNYEAQ. With V trimmed by 7 bases and J by 2 bases, 12 bases remained unmatched. The CDR3 spans 16 residues. CDR3 in DNA: TGTGCCAGCAACAGGGACAGCCGTGGCCTCACAGATACGCAGTATTTT. It encodes CASNRDSRGLTDTQYF.

This clone was found once. The chain employs TRBV28 and TRBJ2-3; 9 bases fit TRBD2. In germline, CDR1 is MDHEN, CDR2 SYDVKM. J gave up 5 bases and V 4 bases, and 13 bases lay outside the gene matches. This CDR3 has 17 residues. The CDR3 here is CASSSSTSGPGGDTQYF. DNA for the CDR3: TGTGCCAGCAGTTCATCCACTAGCGGGCCTGGTGGAGATACGCAGTATTTT. Filled out from reference TRBV28 and TRBJ2-3, the complete variable domain reads DVKVTQSSRYLVKRTGEKVFLECVQDMDHENMFWYRQDPGLGLRLIYFSYDVKMKEKGDIPEGYSVSREKKERFSLILESASTNQTSMYLCASSSSTSGPGGDTQYFGPGTRLTVL.

The chain has TRBV7-9 and TRBJ1-4; TRBD1 might be the D (5 bases). Trimming pared 0 bases from V and 2 bases from J, leaving 7 bases between. This CDR3 spans 15 amino acids. From germline, CDR1 is SEHNR and CDR2 FQNEAQ (reference sequence). In nucleotides, the CDR3 is TGTGCCAGCAGCTTAGCAGGGGTGACTAATGAAAAACTGTTTTTT. It codes for CASSLAGVTNEKLFF.